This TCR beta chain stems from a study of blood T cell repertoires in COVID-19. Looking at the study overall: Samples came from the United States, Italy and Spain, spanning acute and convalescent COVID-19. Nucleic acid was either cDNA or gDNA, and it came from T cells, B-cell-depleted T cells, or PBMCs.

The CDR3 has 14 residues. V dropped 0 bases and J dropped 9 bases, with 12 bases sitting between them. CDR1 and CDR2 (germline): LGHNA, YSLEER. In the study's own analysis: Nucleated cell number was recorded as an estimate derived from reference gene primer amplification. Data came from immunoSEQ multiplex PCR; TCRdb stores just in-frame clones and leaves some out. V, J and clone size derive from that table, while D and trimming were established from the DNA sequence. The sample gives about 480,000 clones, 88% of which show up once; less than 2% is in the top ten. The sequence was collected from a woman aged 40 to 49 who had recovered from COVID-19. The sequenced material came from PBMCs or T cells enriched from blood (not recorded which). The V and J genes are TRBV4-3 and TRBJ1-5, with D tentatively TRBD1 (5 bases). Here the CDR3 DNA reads TGCGCCAGCAGCCAAGATACAGGCCTGGGGCCCCAGCATTTT. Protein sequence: CASSQDTGLGPQHF.